The 29 T cell receptor beta chains listed next were all sequenced from one sample in a study of T cell responses to AZD1222 COVID-19 vaccine (dated by TCRdb to about 2021). Reading the label with the study, this specimen's time point is: baseline before first vaccination. The protocol used for the library was the immunoSEQ multiplex PCR assay. TCRdb re-hosts the immuneACCESS table, in-frame sequences only. Its copies lack some clones; in the studies checked, an unresolved V gene accounts for under half of them, and the cause for the rest is not known. This sample holds about 160,000 clones; approximately 90% were observed only once. 4.4% of the sample is in the top ten clones. The sequences come from peripheral blood, collected on day 0 of AZD1222 vaccination. The receptors stem from an adult in good health.

The CDR3 DNA reads TGTGCCAGCAGTGAAACTAGCGGGTCCTACAATGAGCAGTTCTTC. This gives the protein CASSETSGSYNEQFF. V usage is TRBV9 and J usage is TRBJ2-1; 9 bases are shared with TRBD2. Germline V gene sequence: CDR1 SGDLS, CDR2 YYNGEE. The CDR3 sequence is 15 residues long. The ends lost 5 bases at V and 1 base at J; junction bases unmatched: 4.

The chain recombines TRBV5-1 with TRBJ1-1; TRBD1 is a possible D gene (5 bases). Per germline, CDR1 SGHRS and CDR2 YFSETQ. V was trimmed by 4 bases and J by 6 bases, leaving 10 bases between them. The CDR3 contains 12 residues. The CDR3: CASSRTGPEAFF. CDR3 nucleotides: TGCGCCAGCAGCCGCACGGGGCCTGAAGCTTTCTTT. The full variable domain, with the rest looked up from reference TRBV5-1 and TRBJ1-1, is KAGVTQTPRYLIKTRGQQVTLSCSPISGHRSVSWYQQTPGQGLQFLFEYFSETQRNKGNFPGRFSGRQFSNSRSEMNVSTLELGDSALYLCASSRTGPEAFFGQGTRLTVV.

The chain recombines TRBV11-3 with TRBJ1-4; tentative D call: TRBD1 (6 bases). Germline lookup yields CDR1 SGHNT and CDR2 YENEEA. This CDR3 has 18 amino acids. V lost 1 base and J 0 bases, leaving 15 bases between the germline ends. CDR3 sequence (DNA): TGTGCCAGCAGCTTAGTCGTTGCAGGGGCGCCAACTAATGAAAAACTGTTTTTT. It encodes CASSLVVAGAPTNEKLFF.

This chain uses TRBV7-9 with TRBJ2-1; 8 nucleotides align to TRBD1. The CDR3 is 13 amino acids. Losses at the gene ends were 7 bases for V and 8 bases for J; bases not matched to a gene: 7. In germline, CDR1 is SEHNR, CDR2 FQNEAQ (reference sequence). DNA for the CDR3: TGTGCCAGCAACCGACAGGGGATCGATGAGCAGTTCTTC. It translates to CASNRQGIDEQFF.

This clone was seen more than once but under ten times. V and J are TRBV30 and TRBJ1-1; D remains unclear. The germline CDR1 and CDR2 sequences are GTSNPN and SVGIG (reference sequence). The CDR3 has 13 residues. Between the trimmed V and J ends, which lost 0 bases and 2 bases, there was a span of 7 bases. The CDR3 DNA reads TGTGCCTGGAGTGTACTGGGTAACACTGAAGCTTTCTTT. The encoded protein is CAWSVLGNTEAFF.

V is TRBV12-5 and J is TRBJ1-3, with D perhaps matching TRBD1 (5 bases). V was cut by 3 bases and J by 4 bases, with 13 bases left in between. CDR1 and CDR2 from the germline V gene are LGHNT and FRNRAP. This CDR3 has 15 amino acids. The CDR3 reads CASGLGGGRGNTIYF. For the CDR3, the DNA is TGTGCTAGTGGTTTAGGCGGGGGAAGGGGAAACACCATATATTTT.

The chain is built from TRBV6-5 and TRBJ1-1; possibly TRBD1 for D (5 bases). The length of the CDR3 is 14 residues. The V end lost 2 bases, the J end lost 1 base, and 8 bases lay between the germline ends. The germline V gene encodes CDR1 MNHEY and CDR2 SVGAGI. The CDR3 sequence: CASSYQGSNTEAFF. CDR3 nucleotides: TGTGCCAGCAGTTACCAGGGCTCGAACACTGAAGCTTTCTTT.

The chain links TRBV2 to TRBJ1-6; 7 bases map to TRBD1. This CDR3 is built from 14 residues. Trimming at V came to 6 bases and at J to 9 bases, leaving 8 bases not matched to a gene. Germline V gene sequence: CDR1 SNHLY, CDR2 FYNNEI. The CDR3 nucleotides read TGTGCCAGCAGACCGACAGGGTACGGTTCACCCCTCCACTTT. It translates to CASRPTGYGSPLHF.

The chain links TRBV10-2 to TRBJ2-3; tentative D call: TRBD2 (6 bases). Germline V gene lookup returns CDR1 WSHSY and CDR2 SAAADI. This CDR3 spans 16 amino acids. V was shortened by 5 bases and J by 2 bases, with 17 bases between the two germline ends. As DNA, the CDR3 is TGCGCCAGCAGTAGGGAGAGACTAGGAAACACAGATACGCAGTATTTT. This translates into CASSRERLGNTDTQYF.

The gene calls are TRBV6-6 and TRBJ2-1; D might be TRBD2 (6 bases). Trimming took 11 bases from V and 1 from J, leaving 9 bases between them. CDR3 length equals 12 residues. Germline loops: CDR1 MNHNY, CDR2 SVGAGI (reference sequence). The CDR3: CACGTSYNEQFF. CDR3 DNA sequence: TGTGCCTGCGGGACGTCCTACAATGAGCAGTTCTTC.

The rearrangement uses TRBV30 and TRBJ2-7, with 9 bases that match TRBD1. The junction had 4 bases not matched to a gene; V was cut back by 0 bases and J by 7 bases. CDR3 length: 13 amino acids. CDR1 and CDR2 from the germline V gene are GTSNPN and SVGIG (reference sequence). The CDR3 DNA is TGTGCCTGGAGTGTGGGACAGGGCGGAGAGCAGTACTTC. It is translated as CAWSVGQGGEQYF.

V is TRBV30 and J is TRBJ1-1; tentative D call: TRBD1 (5 bases). V lost 5 bases, J lost 2 bases, and 9 bases lay in between. Germline CDR1 GTSNPN, CDR2 SVGIG (reference sequence). The CDR3 extends over 12 amino acids. The CDR3 sequence: CAWGAVNTEAFF. CDR3 DNA: TGTGCCTGGGGGGCGGTTAACACTGAAGCTTTCTTT.

The J gene is TRBJ2-1, the V gene TRBV5-5, with D possibly matching TRBD2 (5 bases). Germline V gene data show CDR1 as SGHKS and CDR2 as YYEKEE (reference sequence). This CDR3 region has 13 residues. With 0 bases removed from V and 14 bases from J, the gap between germline ends came to 15 bases. As DNA, the CDR3 is TGTGCCAGCAGCTTGGGAGCGGACGGACTGGAGTTCTTC. This gives the protein CASSLGADGLEFF.

The V gene is TRBV27, the J gene TRBJ1-5, with D perhaps matching TRBD1 (5 bases). Trimming took off 1 base at V and 5 bases at J, with 9 bases between the two ends. The CDR3 totals 14 residues. From germline, CDR1 is MNHEY and CDR2 SMNVEV (reference sequence). The CDR3 here is CASSLLGGDQPQHF. The DNA of the CDR3 is TGTGCCAGCAGTTTATTGGGGGGGGATCAGCCCCAGCATTTT.

The CDR3 region has the DNA TGCGCCAGCAGCCGGGGACAGACGAACACTGAAGCTTTCTTT. Residues: CASSRGQTNTEAFF. This sequence joins TRBV5-1 and TRBJ1-1; 7 bases align to TRBD1. This CDR3 spans 14 amino acids. The germline gives CDR1 SGHRS, CDR2 YFSETQ. V dropped 4 bases and J dropped 1; count of bases not matched to a gene: 4.

The chain recombines TRBV30 with TRBJ1-5; D not resolved. Trimming took 0 bases from V and 2 from J, leaving 11 bases between them. The CDR3 has 15 amino acids. CDR1 is GTSNPN and CDR2 is SVGIG in the germline V gene (reference sequence). As DNA, the CDR3 is TGTGCCTGGAGTGTCCCCCGAGCGGGCAATCAGCCCCAGCATTTT. Encoded protein: CAWSVPRAGNQPQHF.

The gene calls are TRBV30 and TRBJ1-4; tentatively, D is TRBD1 (5 bases). With 4 bases removed from V and 0 bases from J, the gap between germline ends came to 12 bases. CDR1 is GTSNPN and CDR2 is SVGIG in the germline V gene (reference sequence). The CDR3 spans 15 residues. CDR3 loop: CAWNKPGATNEKLFF. The CDR3 DNA is TGTGCCTGGAACAAACCGGGGGCAACTAATGAAAAACTGTTTTTT.

This clone was seen more than once but under ten times. CDR3 bases: TGTGCCAGCAGTTTGGACAATGAAAAACTGTTTTTT. Its protein product is CASSLDNEKLFF. V gene TRBV28 combines with J gene TRBJ1-4; D unclear. V lost 3 bases and J 5 bases, leaving 4 bases between the germline ends. The CDR3 is made up of 12 amino acids. Germline V gene data show CDR1 as MDHEN and CDR2 as SYDVKM. The full variable domain, rest sourced from reference TRBV28 and TRBJ1-4, is DVKVTQSSRYLVKRTGEKVFLECVQDMDHENMFWYRQDPGLGLRLIYFSYDVKMKEKGDIPEGYSVSREKKERFSLILESASTNQTSMYLCASSLDNEKLFFGSGTQLSVL.

V usage is TRBV9 and J usage is TRBJ1-2; D not certain. Trimming took off 4 bases at V and 2 bases at J, with 12 bases between the two ends. CDR1 and CDR2 (germline): SGDLS, YYNGEE. This CDR3 is built from 14 residues. The CDR3 region is CASSKGPRNYGYTF. CDR3 coding DNA: TGTGCCAGCAGCAAGGGTCCCAGGAACTATGGCTACACCTTC.

The chain employs TRBV18 and TRBJ2-5, with D perhaps TRBD2 (5 bases). The germline gives CDR1 KGHSH, CDR2 LQKENI. Trimming removed 0 bases at V and 1 base at J, with 6 bases between. The CDR3 has 14 amino acids. The CDR3 nucleotides are TGTGCCAGCTCACCACCAGCGGCCCAAGAGACCCAGTACTTC. As protein: CASSPPAAQETQYF.

V is TRBV10-3 and J is TRBJ2-7, with 7 bases fitting TRBD1. Trimming cost V 5 bases and J 2 bases; bases outside gene matches: 9. In germline, CDR1 is ENHRY, CDR2 SYGVKD. This CDR3 has 15 residues. Here the CDR3 DNA reads TGTGCCATCAGTTTCAGGGGGAACCAGACCTACGAGCAGTACTTC. Amino acid sequence: CAISFRGNQTYEQYF.

The rearrangement uses TRBV3-1 (or the pseudogene TRBV3-2) and TRBJ1-6; the D gene is possibly TRBD1 (6 bases). The germline V gene encodes CDR1 LGHDT and CDR2 YNNKEL (reference sequence). The CDR3 is made up of 13 amino acids. Trimming cost V 6 bases and J 9 bases, with 12 bases left between them. CDR3 sequence: CASRGGGGSPLHF. The CDR3 nucleotides read TGTGCCAGCAGGGGAGGGGGGGGTTCACCCCTCCACTTT.

V gene TRBV19 combines with J gene TRBJ2-7, with D perhaps matching TRBD2 (7 bases). The CDR3 spans 14 residues. The V and J ends lost 0 bases and 5 bases respectively, with 11 bases between them. Germline assignment: CDR1 LNHDA and CDR2 SQIVND (reference sequence). CDR3 loop: CASSIEGGLNEQYF. The CDR3 nucleotides read TGTGCCAGTAGTATAGAGGGGGGGCTGAACGAGCAGTACTTC. The full variable domain, rest sourced from reference TRBV19 and TRBJ2-7, is DGGITQSPKYLFRKEGQNVTLSCEQNLNHDAMYWYRQDPGQGLRLIYYSQIVNDFQKGDIAEGYSVSREKKESFPLTVTSAQKNPTAFYLCASSIEGGLNEQYFGPGTRLTVT.

CDR3 in amino acids: CASSLAGGSSYEQYF. CDR3 DNA: TGCGCCAGCAGCTTGGCAGGGGGGTCGTCCTACGAGCAGTACTTC. The gene calls are TRBV5-1 and TRBJ2-7; perhaps TRBD1 as D (7 bases). The CDR3 consists of 15 residues. Trimming removed 0 bases at V and 1 base at J, with 11 bases between. Germline CDR1 reads SGHRS; CDR2 reads YFSETQ.

This chain uses TRBV5-4 with TRBJ1-6, with D possibly matching TRBD1 (5 bases). CDR3 length: 17 residues. Looked up from germline, CDR1 is SGHNT and CDR2 is YYREEE (reference sequence). Trimming stripped 1 base from V and 6 bases from J, with 17 bases between. The CDR3 sequence: CASSLITGTTPNSPLHF. The CDR3 coding sequence is TGTGCCAGCAGCTTGATTACCGGGACCACCCCTAATTCACCCCTCCACTTT.

This chain joins TRBV5-4 and TRBJ2-3; D is possibly TRBD2 (6 bases). Looked up from germline, CDR1 is SGHNT and CDR2 is YYREEE (reference sequence). This CDR3 has 15 amino acids. V was trimmed by 1 base and J by 0 bases, leaving 9 bases between them. DNA of the CDR3: TGTGCCAGCAGCTTGCCTAGCGCTAGCACAGATACGCAGTATTTT. It specifies CASSLPSASTDTQYF. Combining the CDR3 with reference TRBV5-4 and TRBJ2-3 gives the whole variable domain ETGVTQSPTHLIKTRGQQVTLRCSSQSGHNTVSWYQQALGQGPQFIFQYYREEENGRGNFPPRFSGLQFPNYSSELNVNALELDDSALYLCASSLPSASTDTQYFGPGTRLTVL.

The V gene is TRBV28, the J gene TRBJ1-1; D perhaps matches TRBD1 (6 bases). The CDR3 length is 12 residues. Germline V CDR1 and CDR2: MDHEN, SYDVKM. The V and J ends lost 10 bases and 5 bases respectively, with 14 bases between them. CDR3 in amino acids: CAILSQGTEAFF. The CDR3 nucleotides are TGTGCCATACTCTCCCAGGGGACTGAAGCTTTCTTT.

The genes are TRBV6-2 or TRBV6-3 and TRBJ2-7; a weak D match, TRBD2 (6 bases). The V gene's germline CDR1 is MNHEY and CDR2 SVGEGT. The CDR3 contains 15 residues. The V and J ends lost 0 bases and 4 bases respectively, with 13 bases between them. The DNA of the CDR3 is TGTGCCAGCAGTTACTCCGGGACTGCAGCGTACGAGCAGTACTTC. It encodes CASSYSGTAAYEQYF.

The chain combines TRBV6-5 with TRBJ2-7; D is unresolved. The CDR3 loop spans 14 amino acids. Deletions cut 7 bases from V and 1 base from J, with 14 bases between. CDR1 and CDR2 (germline): MNHEY, SVGAGI. The CDR3 reads CASTGPEHSYEQYF. CDR3 sequence (DNA): TGTGCCAGCACTGGGCCAGAGCATTCCTACGAGCAGTACTTC.